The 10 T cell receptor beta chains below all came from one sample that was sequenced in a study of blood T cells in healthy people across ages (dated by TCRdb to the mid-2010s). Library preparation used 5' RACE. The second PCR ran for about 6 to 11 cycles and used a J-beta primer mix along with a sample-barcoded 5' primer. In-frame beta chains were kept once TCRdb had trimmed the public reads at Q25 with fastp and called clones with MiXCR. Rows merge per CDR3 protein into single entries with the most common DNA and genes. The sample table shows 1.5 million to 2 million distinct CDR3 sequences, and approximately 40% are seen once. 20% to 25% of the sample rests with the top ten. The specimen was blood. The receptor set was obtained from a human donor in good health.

This CDR3 reads CASSRSTGYGYTF. CDR3 coding DNA: TGTGCCAGCAGCCGTTCGACAGGGTATGGCTACACCTTC. This rearrangement joins TRBV12-3 or TRBV12-4 to TRBJ1-2; 7 nucleotides match TRBD1. The V gene end was trimmed by 6 bases and the J gene end by 5 bases; junction bases not matched to a gene: 6. The CDR3 is made up of 13 amino acids.

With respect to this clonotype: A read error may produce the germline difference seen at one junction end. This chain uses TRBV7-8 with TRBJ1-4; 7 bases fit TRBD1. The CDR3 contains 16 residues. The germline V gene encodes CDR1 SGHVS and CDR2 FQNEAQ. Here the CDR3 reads CASSRRTGATNENLFF. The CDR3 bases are TGTGCCAGCAGCCGTCGGACAGGTGCAACTAATGAAAATCTGTTTTTT.

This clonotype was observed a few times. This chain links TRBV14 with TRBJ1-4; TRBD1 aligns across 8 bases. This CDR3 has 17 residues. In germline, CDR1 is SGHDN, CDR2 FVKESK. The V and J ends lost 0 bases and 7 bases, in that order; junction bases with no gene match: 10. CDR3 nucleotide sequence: TGTGCCAGCAGCCAAGATCAGCTGTCAGGGGGCTCTGAAAAACTGTTTTTT. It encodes CASSQDQLSGGSEKLFF. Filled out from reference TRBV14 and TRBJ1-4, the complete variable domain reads EAGVTQFPSHSVIEKGQTVTLRCDPISGHDNLYWYRRVMGKEIKFLLHFVKESKQDESGMPNNRFLAERTGGTYSTLKVQPAELEDSGVYFCASSQDQLSGGSEKLFFGSGTQLSVL.

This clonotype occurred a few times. The CDR3 here is CASSLGFRREQYF. CDR3 in DNA: TGCGCCAGCAGCCTCGGCTTTCGTCGCGAGCAGTACTTC. The chain employs TRBV4-3 and TRBJ2-7; no clear D gene. The CDR3 runs 13 residues. Per germline, CDR1 LGHNA and CDR2 YSLEER. Trimming removed 4 bases at V and 6 bases at J, with 13 bases between.

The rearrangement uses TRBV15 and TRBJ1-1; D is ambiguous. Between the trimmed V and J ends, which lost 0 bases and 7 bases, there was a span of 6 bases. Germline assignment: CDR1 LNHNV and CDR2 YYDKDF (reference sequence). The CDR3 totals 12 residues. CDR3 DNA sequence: TGTGCCACCAGCAGAGAGAACGTTGAAGCTTTCTTT. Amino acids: CATSRENVEAFF.

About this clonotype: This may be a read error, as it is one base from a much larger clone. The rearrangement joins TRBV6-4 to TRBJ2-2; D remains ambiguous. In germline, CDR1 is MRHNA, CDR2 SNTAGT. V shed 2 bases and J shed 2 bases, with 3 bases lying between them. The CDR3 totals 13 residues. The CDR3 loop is CASSDTNTGELFF. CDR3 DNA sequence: TGTGCCAGCAGTGACACTAACACCGGGGAGCTGTTTTTT.

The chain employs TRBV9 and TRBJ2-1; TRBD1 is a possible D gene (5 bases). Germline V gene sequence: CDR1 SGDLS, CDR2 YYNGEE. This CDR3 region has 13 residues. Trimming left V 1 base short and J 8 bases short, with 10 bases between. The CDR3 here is CASSVTQGHEQFF. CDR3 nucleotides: TGTGCCAGCAGCGTAACTCAGGGTCATGAGCAGTTCTTC.

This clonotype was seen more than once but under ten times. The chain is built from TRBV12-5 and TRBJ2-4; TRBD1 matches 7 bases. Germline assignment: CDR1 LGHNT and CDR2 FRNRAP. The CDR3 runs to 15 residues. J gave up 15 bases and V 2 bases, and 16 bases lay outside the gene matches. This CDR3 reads CASGLPRDRWGELYF. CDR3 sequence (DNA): TGTGCTAGTGGTTTGCCCAGGGACAGATGGGGCGAGCTGTACTTC.

CDR3 sequence (DNA): TGCAGTGCTATACCGACCTCATGGGATGAGCAGTTCTTC. It encodes CSAIPTSWDEQFF. V usage is TRBV20-1 and J usage is TRBJ2-1; unclear D gene. From germline, CDR1 is DFQATT and CDR2 SNEGSKA (reference sequence). The CDR3 extends over 13 amino acids. With 4 bases removed from V and 8 bases from J, the gap between germline ends came to 15 bases.

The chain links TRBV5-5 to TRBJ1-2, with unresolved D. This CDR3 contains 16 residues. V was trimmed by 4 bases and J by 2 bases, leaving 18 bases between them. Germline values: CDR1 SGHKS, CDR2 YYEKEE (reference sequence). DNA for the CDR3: TGTGCCAGCAGCGTGGCCGCCCCCCCTGGGAACTATGGCTACACCTTC. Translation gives CASSVAAPPGNYGYTF.